This passage covers 24 T cell receptor beta chains from one sample sequenced in a study of blood T cells in healthy people across ages. A second PCR of roughly 7 to 11 cycles used a sample-barcoded 5' primer and a J-beta primer mix. TCRdb analysed the 5' RACE reads with MiXCR anew, one entry per CDR3 protein. The repertoire holds 1.5 million to 2 million distinct CDR3 sequences, with about 35% as singletons. The sequencing sample was made of blood. These receptor sequences come from a woman aged 25 to 39 in good health.

Comments on this clonotype: Germline is not matched at one junction end, which may reflect a read error. This chain connects TRBV2 to TRBJ2-1; weak D call: TRBD2 (6 bases). CDR1 is SNHLY and CDR2 is FYNNEI in the germline V gene. CDR3 length equals 15 residues. The CDR3 nucleotides read TGTACCAGCAGTGTCGGAGGGACCTACTACAATGAGCAGTTCTTC. Translated: CTSSVGGTYYNEQFF.

The J gene is TRBJ2-7, the V gene TRBV20-1, with TRBD2 identical over 11 bases. Losses at the gene ends were 6 bases for V and 0 bases for J; bases not matched to a gene: 1. Germline CDR1 DFQATT, CDR2 SNEGSKA (reference sequence). CDR3 length equals 13 residues. The CDR3 sequence is CSALAGASYEQYF. As DNA, the CDR3 is TGCAGTGCACTAGCGGGAGCCTCCTACGAGCAGTACTTC.

This clonotype was counted a few times. A junction end diverges from the germline sequence, so it may reflect a read error. This chain links TRBV3-1 with TRBJ2-1; D might be TRBD1 (5 bases). The germline CDR1 and CDR2 sequences are LGHDT and YNNKEL (reference sequence). The CDR3 runs 16 residues. The CDR3 protein is CASSQDQGVSYNEQFF. In nucleotides, the CDR3 is TGCGCCAGCAGCCAAGACCAAGGGGTCTCCTACAATGAGCAGTTCTTC.

This clonotype was seen a few times. The chain links TRBV7-8 to TRBJ1-4; possible D gene TRBD1, 5 bases. With 4 bases removed from V and 8 bases from J, the gap between germline ends came to 17 bases. Germline lookup yields CDR1 SGHVS and CDR2 FQNEAQ. This CDR3 has 15 amino acids. The CDR3: CASSSAGLGDEKLFF. CDR3 nucleotides: TGTGCCAGCAGCTCCGCGGGCCTAGGGGACGAAAAACTGTTTTTT. Using reference TRBV7-8 and TRBJ1-4 for the parts outside the CDR3, the full variable domain is GAGVSQSPRYKVAKRGQDVALRCDPISGHVSLFWYQQALGQGPEFLTYFQNEAQLDKSGLPSDRFFAERPEGSVSTLKIQRTQQEDSAVYLCASSSAGLGDEKLFFGSGTQLSVL.

In this sample, this clonotype turned up a few times. The gene calls are TRBV7-6 and TRBJ1-2; 7 bases fit TRBD1. The CDR3 extends over 11 amino acids. After removal of 5 bases from V and 6 bases from J, the junction contained 0 bases not matched to a gene. The V gene's germline CDR1 is SGHVS and CDR2 FNYEAQ. The CDR3 sequence is CASSQGDGYTF. In DNA form, the CDR3 reads TGTGCCAGCAGCCAGGGGGATGGCTACACCTTC.

The rearrangement links TRBV30 to TRBJ1-1, with unresolved D. The germline gives CDR1 GTSNPN, CDR2 SVGIG (reference sequence). The CDR3 loop spans 10 amino acids. V was trimmed by 2 bases and J by 6 bases, leaving 4 bases between them. CDR3 residues: CAWSRPEAFF. As DNA, the CDR3 is TGTGCCTGGAGTAGGCCTGAAGCTTTCTTT.

This sequence joins TRBV12-3 or TRBV12-4 and TRBJ2-1; TRBD1 matches 7 bases. Gene TRBJ2-7 matches the end of the DNA better, so the J call may be wrong. This CDR3 comprises 15 residues. Written as DNA, the CDR3 is TGTGCCAGCAGTTTGGAGACAGGGAGTACCAATGAGCAGTACTTC. This translates into CASSLETGSTNEQYF.

This clonotype turned up a few times. The chain has TRBV12-3 or TRBV12-4 and TRBJ1-6; no firm D call. V was cut by 5 bases and J by 3 bases, with 11 bases left in between. The CDR3 is 15 amino acids. This CDR3 reads CASSRQQDYNSPLHF. CDR3 bases: TGTGCCAGCAGTCGGCAGCAAGACTATAATTCACCCCTCCACTTT.

The V gene is TRBV4-2, the J gene TRBJ2-3; 9 nucleotides match TRBD2. J gave up 0 bases and V 0 bases, and 10 bases lay outside the gene matches. The germline V gene has CDR1 LGHNA and CDR2 YNFKEQ. The CDR3 extends over 19 amino acids. In DNA, the CDR3 is TGTGCCAGCAGCCAAGAGGGGTGGCGGGGGGGACTTAGCACAGATACGCAGTATTTT. It codes for CASSQEGWRGGLSTDTQYF.

On this clonotype itself: A read error may explain this, as a much larger clone is one base away. The chain employs TRBV10-3 and TRBJ2-2, with 7 bases lining up with TRBD1. Germline CDR1 and CDR2: ENHRY and SYGVKD. This CDR3 comprises 14 residues. CDR3 bases: TGTGCCATCAGTGAGGACAGGGTTCCCGGGGAGCGGTTTTTT. As protein: CAISEDRVPGERFF.

This clonotype was seen only a few times. The chain combines TRBV10-3 with TRBJ2-1; 7 bases map to TRBD1. CDR1 is ENHRY and CDR2 is SYGVKD in the germline V gene. This CDR3 is 12 amino acids long. V was clipped by 11 bases and J by 10 bases; unmatched bases: 11. CDR3: CALSEGGYEQFF. CDR3 sequence (DNA): TGTGCCCTATCTGAAGGGGGCTACGAGCAGTTCTTC.

This clonotype was seen at least ten times. This chain links TRBV7-3 with TRBJ2-1, with 8 bases fitting TRBD2. After removal of 3 bases from V and 7 bases from J, the junction contained 11 bases not matched to a gene. The CDR3 totals 16 residues. In germline, CDR1 is SGHTA, CDR2 FQGTGA. The DNA of the CDR3 is TGTGCCAGCAGCTTCAACCGGGAGGGCCGAGCGAATGAGCAGTTCTTC. Translating it yields CASSFNREGRANEQFF.

The rearrangement uses TRBV12-3 or TRBV12-4 and TRBJ2-7, with 9 bases identical to TRBD1. V trimming: 4 bases; J trimming: 5 bases; junction bases outside the gene matches: 6. The CDR3 runs to 14 residues. DNA of the CDR3: TGTGCCAGCAGTTCCCGACAGGGGGGGAACGAGCAGTACTTC. Translation: CASSSRQGGNEQYF.

The chain has TRBV20-1 and TRBJ2-4; possibly TRBD1 or TRBD2 for D (6 bases each). CDR3 length equals 15 residues. Trimming stripped 3 bases from V and 3 bases from J, with 15 bases between. The germline V gene encodes CDR1 DFQATT and CDR2 SNEGSKA (reference sequence). In DNA form, the CDR3 reads TGCAGTGCTAGTGCCGGGGGCGCGGGCAAAAACATTCAGTACTTC. This translates into CSASAGGAGKNIQYF.

This sequence joins TRBV4-1 and TRBJ2-7, with D possibly TRBD1 on 5 matching bases. This CDR3 has 14 residues. Germline CDR1 reads MGHRA; CDR2 reads YSYEKL. V lost 2 bases, J lost 3 bases, and 11 bases lay in between. This CDR3 reads CASSQRFDSYEQYF. CDR3 bases: TGCGCCAGCAGCCAACGATTTGACAGCTACGAGCAGTACTTC.

J is TRBJ1-2 and V is TRBV10-3; no firm D call. Germline V gives CDR1 ENHRY, CDR2 SYGVKD. CDR3 length equals 16 residues. The V gene lost 5 bases and the J gene lost 2 bases, with 18 bases spanning the gap. The CDR3 spells CAISPTSGVPNYGYTF. The CDR3 DNA sequence: TGTGCCATCAGTCCCACCTCTGGGGTCCCCAACTATGGCTACACCTTC.

CDR3 loop: CASSVDLAGANNEQFF. CDR3 coding DNA: TGTGCCAGCAGCGTAGATTTAGCGGGGGCCAACAATGAGCAGTTCTTC. The chain combines TRBV9 with TRBJ2-1, with 9 positions matching TRBD2. Germline CDR1 SGDLS, CDR2 YYNGEE. The length of the CDR3 is 16 residues. V trimming: 0 bases; J trimming: 5 bases; junction bases outside the gene matches: 6.

The chain recombines TRBV6-1 with TRBJ2-1; 11 positions match TRBD2. Germline values: CDR1 MNHNS, CDR2 SASEGT. The CDR3 length is 20 residues. The junction had 25 bases not matched to a gene; V was cut back by 10 bases and J by 5 bases. The CDR3: CATRIVTGTDGTSGNNEQFF. Here the CDR3 DNA reads TGTGCCACCAGAATAGTAACCGGGACCGATGGGACTAGCGGAAACAATGAGCAGTTCTTC.

The sample holds a few counts of this clonotype. This rearrangement joins TRBV14 to TRBJ2-3, with 12 positions matching TRBD2. The CDR3 length is 13 residues. The V gene end was trimmed by 4 bases and the J gene end by 13 bases; junction bases not matched to a gene: 6. Germline V gene lookup returns CDR1 SGHDN and CDR2 FVKESK. The CDR3 sequence: CASSRGLAGFEYF. In nucleotides, the CDR3 is TGTGCCAGCAGCCGCGGACTAGCGGGGTTTGAGTATTTT.

The chain uses TRBV20-1 and TRBJ2-7; D is possibly TRBD1 (7 bases). In germline, CDR1 is DFQATT, CDR2 SNEGSKA (reference sequence). The germline V and J ends were trimmed by 5 bases and 0 bases, with 20 bases remaining between them. CDR3 size: 16 residues. Written as DNA, the CDR3 is TGCAGTGCTCCCCAGGGGGGTGGCGGGGCCTCCTACGAGCAGTACTTC. Translating gives CSAPQGGGGASYEQYF.

The chain couples TRBV7-2 to TRBJ2-5, with D possibly being TRBD2 (5 bases). Trimming shortened V by 2 bases and J by 5 bases, and 15 bases separated the two germline ends. CDR1 is SGHTA and CDR2 is FQGNSA in the germline V gene. The CDR3 covers 15 residues. CDR3 coding DNA: TGTGCCAGCAGCTTAATGTCAATCCCGGGGGAGACCCAGTACTTC. Residues: CASSLMSIPGETQYF.

This clonotype has a count of ten or more. CDR3 residues: CASSRNQETQYF. The CDR3 coding sequence is TGCGCCAGCAGTAGGAACCAAGAGACCCAGTACTTC. The chain joins TRBV5-1 to TRBJ2-5; D uncertain. V was clipped by 5 bases and J by 0 bases, with 5 bases between them. This CDR3 contains 12 residues. Per the germline V gene, CDR1 is SGHRS and CDR2 is YFSETQ.

This clonotype was seen a handful of times. This chain joins TRBV7-6 and TRBJ2-7; 8 bases map to TRBD2. The J call may be wrong; the DNA end is better matched by TRBJ2-5. The CDR3 has 14 residues. Germline loops: CDR1 SGHVS, CDR2 FNYEAQ. CDR3 sequence reads: CASSHGRGGETQYF. Here the CDR3 DNA reads TGTGCCAGCAGCCACGGGAGGGGAGGGGAGACCCAGTACTTC.

This chain uses TRBV20-1 with TRBJ2-1, with 8 bases matching TRBD1. CDR1 DFQATT and CDR2 SNEGSKA come from the germline V gene (reference sequence). The CDR3 spans 14 residues. J gave up 1 base and V 5 bases, and 4 bases lay outside the gene matches. CDR3 nucleotide sequence: TGCAGTGCTGACTGGACAGGGTCCTACAATGAGCAGTTCTTC. Translation gives CSADWTGSYNEQFF.